The T cell receptor beta chain under discussion was sequenced for a study of neurological immune-mediated disorders. As for the study in general: Multiple sclerosis patients numbered around 34, with around 31 relapsing-remitting and 3 secondary progressive.

This clonotype has a count of ten or more. The antigen is not known. Findings of the study overall: According to phylogenetic grouping, one related-CDR3 cluster, a possible signature, contained the repertoires of 18 of 34 multiple sclerosis patients. None of the CDR3 amino acid sequences in expanded clones turned up in more than one subject, which points to private repertoires in all groups.

CDR1 and CDR2 (germline): SGHTA, FQGNSA. CDR3 length equals 15 residues. V lost 3 bases to trimming and J lost 2 bases, with 11 bases between them. TCRdb reprocessed the 5' RACE reads via MiXCR and lists one record per CDR3 protein. The sample holds fewer than 80,000 distinct CDR3 sequences, 4% to 5.5% seen once. The unsorted libraries were produced from 2 million PBMCs held at -80 C. The sequence derives from a woman aged 45-59 years with multiple sclerosis. This sequence joins TRBV7-2 and TRBJ1-5; a weak D match, TRBD1 (5 bases). Sequences were obtained from PBMCs. CDR3 nucleotide sequence: TGTGCCAGCAGCTTGACCCGGGGGGGCAATCAGCCCCAGCATTTT. It codes for CASSLTRGGNQPQHF.